This T cell receptor beta chain was retrieved from a study of CD8 T cells in ankylosing spondylitis. One entry per CDR3 protein, called by TCRdb with MiXCR from the 5' RACE reads. Counted here are roughly 440,000 distinct CDR3 sequences, under 20% occurring once; the ten biggest clones make up around 0.92%. With V trimmed by 7 bases and J by 1 base, 10 bases remained unmatched. The CDR3 contains 16 residues. The germline V gene has CDR1 MNHNS and CDR2 SASEGT. Worth noting for this clonotype: Its target is unknown.

Whole-study findings and limits: It appeared that ankylosing spondylitis blood was characterized by a TCR beta motif of fewer than ten highly homologous variants. In the blood and synovial fluid of reactive arthritis, some motif variants had been previously reported. Disease-linked clones were reportedly significantly enriched in matched ankylosing spondylitis synovial fluid.

This TCR derives from a male donor with ankylosing spondylitis. Input material: blood, either unsorted or a sorted T cell fraction (not recorded which). The chain is built from TRBV6-1 and TRBJ1-5, with 7 bases matching TRBD1. CDR3 DNA: TGTGCCAGCACCGAAGGTAGGGGGCGAAGCAATCAGCCCCAGCATTTT. Protein: CASTEGRGRSNQPQHF.